A single sample gave rise to the 17 T cell receptor beta chains below, sequenced in a study of cytomegalovirus exposure and HLA in healthy donors. Primers: 60 Vbeta forward and 13 Jbeta reverse. TCRdb's copy holds only in-frame clones and misses some; the assay was immunoSEQ multiplex PCR. This sample's table has around 140,000 clones. Sequencing was carried out using PBMCs. These receptors were collected from a woman aged 40 to 55 in good health and CMV-seronegative.

The chain employs TRBV7-2 and TRBJ1-1, with D possibly matching TRBD1 (5 bases). CDR3 length: 15 amino acids. Germline CDR1 and CDR2: SGHTA and FQGNSA. Trimming removed 0 bases from V and 0 bases from J, with 8 bases in between. The CDR3 here is CASSLAEGLNTEAFF. CDR3 nucleotide sequence: TGTGCCAGCAGCTTAGCGGAGGGGCTGAACACTGAAGCTTTCTTT.

CDR3 sequence (DNA): TGTGCCAGCAGCGAGAGCACTGAAGCTTTCTTT. Its protein product is CASSESTEAFF. The chain recombines TRBV7-9 with TRBJ1-1, with D uncertain. The CDR3 is 11 amino acids. V was cut by 5 bases and J by 4 bases, with 5 bases left in between. Germline assignment: CDR1 SEHNR and CDR2 FQNEAQ (reference sequence).

CDR3 region: CASIHRAEQYV. CDR3 sequence (DNA): TGTGCCAGCATTCACAGGGCCGAGCAGTACGTC. The chain employs TRBV6-1 and TRBJ2-7, with D possibly matching TRBD1 (6 bases). Trimming removed 7 bases at V and 6 bases at J, with 10 bases between. The CDR3 consists of 11 residues. Germline CDR1 reads MNHNS; CDR2 reads SASEGT.

The chain combines TRBV5-4 with TRBJ2-3; 9 positions agree with TRBD2. Germline-derived CDR1 and CDR2 are SGHNT and YYREEE (reference sequence). J was trimmed by 8 bases and V by 3 bases; bases with no gene match: 19. This CDR3 has 18 amino acids. The CDR3 reads CASSSEGVAGVLARTQYF. The CDR3 DNA sequence: TGTGCCAGCAGCTCGGAAGGAGTAGCGGGGGTTTTGGCTCGTACGCAGTATTTT.

J is TRBJ1-1 and V is TRBV2, with D hard to call. This CDR3 has 14 residues. V lost 7 bases, J lost 0 bases, and 12 bases lay in between. The germline CDR1 and CDR2 sequences are SNHLY and FYNNEI. The CDR3 loop reads CASMAAGLNTEAFF. In DNA, the CDR3 is TGTGCCAGCATGGCCGCGGGGTTGAACACTGAAGCTTTCTTT.

The V call is TRBV28, the J call TRBJ1-1; TRBD1 might be the D (6 bases). The CDR3 runs to 14 residues. Germline values: CDR1 MDHEN, CDR2 SYDVKM. The germline V and J ends were trimmed by 3 bases and 7 bases, with 15 bases remaining between them. CDR3 sequence: CASSLGRGAGEAFF. CDR3 DNA: TGTGCCAGCAGTTTGGGCAGGGGAGCCGGTGAAGCTTTCTTT.

This chain connects TRBV14 to TRBJ1-2; D unclear. CDR3 length: 14 amino acids. In germline, CDR1 is SGHDN, CDR2 FVKESK. Trimming stripped 0 bases from V and 8 bases from J, with 13 bases between. For the CDR3, the DNA is TGTGCCAGCAGCCAAGATCCAAGTCCGCTAGGCTACACCTTC. Residues: CASSQDPSPLGYTF.

The CDR3 spells CASSQERQGPMATNEKLFF. The CDR3 DNA reads as TGCGCCAGCAGCCAAGAGAGGCAGGGGCCTATGGCAACTAATGAAAAACTGTTTTTT. The chain has TRBV4-3 and TRBJ1-4, with D possibly TRBD1 on 6 matching bases. The V and J ends lost 0 bases and 0 bases respectively, with 17 bases between them. Per germline, CDR1 LGHNA and CDR2 YSLEER. CDR3 size: 19 residues.

The rearrangement links TRBV10-3 to TRBJ1-3; the D is unclear. The V end was cut by 8 bases, the J end by 0 bases, with 8 bases between. The CDR3 runs 13 residues. Looked up from germline, CDR1 is ENHRY and CDR2 is SYGVKD. CDR3: CAILTSSGNTIYF. CDR3 DNA: TGTGCCATCTTGACAAGCTCTGGAAACACCATATATTTT.

This rearrangement joins TRBV10-2 to TRBJ1-1, with 9 bases fitting TRBD1. J lost 4 bases, V lost 5 bases, and 11 bases had no gene match. The CDR3 is made up of 16 amino acids. Germline V gives CDR1 WSHSY, CDR2 SAAADI. Written as DNA, the CDR3 is TGCGCCAGCAGTCCCGGGACAGGGACGAGGGGCACTGAAGCTTTCTTT. Translating it yields CASSPGTGTRGTEAFF.

V gene TRBV19 combines with J gene TRBJ1-1; TRBD1 aligns across 7 bases. After removal of 7 bases from V and 1 base from J, the junction contained 9 bases not matched to a gene. The length of the CDR3 is 15 residues. CDR1 LNHDA and CDR2 SQIVND come from the germline V gene (reference sequence). The CDR3 DNA is TGTGCCAGTATCGCTATGGGACAGCAGAACACTGAAGCTTTCTTT. Its translation is CASIAMGQQNTEAFF.

The rearrangement links TRBV25-1 to TRBJ1-1; D gene unclear. Trimming took off 2 bases at V and 0 bases at J, with 19 bases between the two ends. Per germline, CDR1 MGHDK and CDR2 SYGVNS. The CDR3 is made up of 18 amino acids. The CDR3, as DNA: TGTGCCAGCAGTGAACCCCTAGCGATAGCACCTATGAACACTGAAGCTTTCTTT. Its protein is CASSEPLAIAPMNTEAFF.

The gene calls are TRBV5-1 and TRBJ2-5, with D perhaps matching TRBD2 (6 bases). Gene TRBJ2-7 matches the end of the DNA better, so the J call may be wrong. The CDR3 sequence is 16 residues long. The germline V gene encodes CDR1 SGHRS and CDR2 YFSETQ. The CDR3 here is CASSLAYGGLEYEQYF. The CDR3 DNA sequence: TGCGCCAGCAGCTTGGCCTATGGGGGGTTGGAATACGAGCAGTACTTC.

The chain links TRBV6-1 to TRBJ2-7; TRBD2 is a possible D gene (5 bases). Germline lookup yields CDR1 MNHNS and CDR2 SASEGT. This CDR3 comprises 13 residues. With 5 bases removed from V and 3 bases from J, the gap between germline ends came to 11 bases. CDR3 DNA sequence: TGTGCCAGCAGTCTACCCGGGGTCTACGAGCAGTACTTC. This sequence encodes CASSLPGVYEQYF.

The chain combines TRBV5-1 with TRBJ2-2; 9 nucleotides match TRBD2. The trim removed 7 bases at V and 6 bases at J, leaving 7 bases unmatched. The CDR3 is made up of 14 amino acids. The germline V gene has CDR1 SGHRS and CDR2 YFSETQ. The CDR3 nucleotides read TGCGCCAGCGGAGCGGGGGGTGAGGCCGGGGAGCTGTTTTTT. Its translation: CASGAGGEAGELFF.

The chain joins TRBV7-3 to TRBJ1-1, with D possibly TRBD1 on 5 matching bases. V was cut by 5 bases and J by 5 bases, with 15 bases left in between. The CDR3 consists of 14 residues. Germline CDR1 is SGHTA and CDR2 is FQGTGA. CDR3 protein: CASSPLGGETEAFF. The CDR3 nucleotides read TGTGCCAGCAGCCCCCTCGGGGGGGAAACTGAAGCTTTCTTT. Supplemented by reference TRBV7-3 and TRBJ1-1, the full variable domain reads GAGVSQTPSNKVTEKGKYVELRCDPISGHTALYWYRQSLGQGPEFLIYFQGTGAADDSGLPNDRFFAVRPEGSVSTLKIQRTERGDSAVYLCASSPLGGETEAFFGQGTRLTVV.

The chain recombines TRBV5-1 with TRBJ1-2; D uncertain. The CDR3 totals 14 residues. Germline CDR1 SGHRS, CDR2 YFSETQ. The germline V and J ends were trimmed by 2 bases and 1 base, with 9 bases remaining between them. The DNA of the CDR3 is TGCGCCAGCAGCTTTATTGACTTTAACTATGGCTACACCTTC. It specifies CASSFIDFNYGYTF.